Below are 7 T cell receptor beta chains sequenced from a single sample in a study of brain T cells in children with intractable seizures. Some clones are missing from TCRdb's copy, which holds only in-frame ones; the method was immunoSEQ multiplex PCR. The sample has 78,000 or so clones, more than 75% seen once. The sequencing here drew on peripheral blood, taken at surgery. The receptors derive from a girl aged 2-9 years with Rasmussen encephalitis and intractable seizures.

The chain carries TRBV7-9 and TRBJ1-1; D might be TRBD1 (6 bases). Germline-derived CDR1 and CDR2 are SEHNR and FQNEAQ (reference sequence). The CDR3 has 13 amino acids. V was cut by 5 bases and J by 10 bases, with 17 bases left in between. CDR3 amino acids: CASSPTGGAGAFF. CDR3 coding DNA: TGTGCCAGCAGCCCTACCGGGGGCGCGGGAGCTTTCTTT. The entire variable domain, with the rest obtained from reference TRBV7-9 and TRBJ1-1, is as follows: DTGVSQNPRHKITKRGQNVTFRCDPISEHNRLYWYRQTLGQGPEFLTYFQNEAQLEKSRLLSDRFSAERPKGSFSTLEIQRTEQGDSAMYLCASSPTGGAGAFFGQGTRLTVV.

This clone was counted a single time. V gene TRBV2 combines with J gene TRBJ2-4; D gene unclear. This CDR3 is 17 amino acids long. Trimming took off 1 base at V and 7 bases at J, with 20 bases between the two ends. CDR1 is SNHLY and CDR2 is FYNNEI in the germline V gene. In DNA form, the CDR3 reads TGTGCCAGCAGTGAAGTCTTGAACGGCCCCAGCAAGAACATTCAGTACTTC. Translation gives CASSEVLNGPSKNIQYF. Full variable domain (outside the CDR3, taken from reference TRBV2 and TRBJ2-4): EPEVTQTPSHQVTQMGQEVILRCVPISNHLYFYWYRQILGQKVEFLVSFYNNEISEKSEIFDDQFSVERPDGSNFTLKIRSTKLEDSAMYFCASSEVLNGPSKNIQYFGAGTRLSVL.

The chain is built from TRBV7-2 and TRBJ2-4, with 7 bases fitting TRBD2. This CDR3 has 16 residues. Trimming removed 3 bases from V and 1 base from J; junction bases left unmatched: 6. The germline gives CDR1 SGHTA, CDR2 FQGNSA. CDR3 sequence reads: CASSLGGFEAKNIQYF. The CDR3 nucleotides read TGTGCCAGCAGCTTGGGGGGGTTTGAGGCCAAAAACATTCAGTACTTC.

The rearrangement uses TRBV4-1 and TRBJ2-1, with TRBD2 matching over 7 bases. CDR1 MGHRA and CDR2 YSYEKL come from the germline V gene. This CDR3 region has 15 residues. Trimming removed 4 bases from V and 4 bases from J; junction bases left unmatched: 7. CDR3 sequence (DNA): TGCGCCAGCAGCCCCTCTGAGCGGGAATACAATGAGCAGTTCTTC. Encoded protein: CASSPSEREYNEQFF.

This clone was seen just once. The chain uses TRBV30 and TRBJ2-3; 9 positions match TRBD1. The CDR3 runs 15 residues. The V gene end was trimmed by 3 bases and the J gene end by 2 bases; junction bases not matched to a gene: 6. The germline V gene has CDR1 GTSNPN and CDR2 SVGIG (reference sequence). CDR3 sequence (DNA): TGTGCCTGGAGCGGAGGACAGGGGCTCACAGATACGCAGTATTTT. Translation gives CAWSGGQGLTDTQYF. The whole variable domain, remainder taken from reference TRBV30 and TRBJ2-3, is SQTIHQWPATLVQPVGSPLSLECTVEGTSNPNLYWYRQAAGRGLQLLFYSVGIGQISSEVPQNLSASRPQDRQFILSSKKLLLSDSGFYLCAWSGGQGLTDTQYFGPGTRLTVL.

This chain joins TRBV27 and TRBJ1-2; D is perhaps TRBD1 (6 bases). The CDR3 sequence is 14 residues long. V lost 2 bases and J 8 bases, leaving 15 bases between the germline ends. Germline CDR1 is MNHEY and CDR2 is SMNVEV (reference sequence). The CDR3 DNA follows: TGTGCCAGCAGTTTAGCCCCCAGGGGTTCGGGCTACACCTTC. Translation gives CASSLAPRGSGYTF.

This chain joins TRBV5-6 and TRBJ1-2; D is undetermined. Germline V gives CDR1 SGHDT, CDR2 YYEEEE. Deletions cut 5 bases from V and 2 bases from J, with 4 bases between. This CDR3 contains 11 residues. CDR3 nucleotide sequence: TGTGCCAGCAGACAGAACTATGGCTACACCTTC. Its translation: CASRQNYGYTF.